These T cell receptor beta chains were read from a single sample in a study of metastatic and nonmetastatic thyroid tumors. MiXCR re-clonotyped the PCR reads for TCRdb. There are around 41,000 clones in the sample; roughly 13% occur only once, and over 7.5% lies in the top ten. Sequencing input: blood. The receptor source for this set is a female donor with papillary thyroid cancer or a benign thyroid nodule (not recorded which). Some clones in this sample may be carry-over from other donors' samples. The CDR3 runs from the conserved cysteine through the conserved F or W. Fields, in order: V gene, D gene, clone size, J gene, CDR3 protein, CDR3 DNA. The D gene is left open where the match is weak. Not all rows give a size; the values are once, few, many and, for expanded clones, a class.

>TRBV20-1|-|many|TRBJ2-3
CSASRASDTQYF
TGCAGTGCTAGTAGGGCTTCAGATACGCAGTATTTT
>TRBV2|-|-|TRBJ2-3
CASSDYITDTQYF
TGTGCCAGCAGTGATTATATCACAGATACGCAGTATTTT
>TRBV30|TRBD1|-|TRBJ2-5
CALTGAGGLETQYF
TGTGCCTTGACAGGGGCAGGAGGGCTAGAGACCCAGTACTTC
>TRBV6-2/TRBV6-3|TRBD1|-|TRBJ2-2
CASSRDSTGELFF
TGTGCCAGCAGCCGGGACAGCACCGGGGAGCTGTTTTTT
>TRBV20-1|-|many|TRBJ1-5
CSAREGAGSNQPQHF
TGCAGTGCTAGAGAAGGGGCCGGGAGCAATCAGCCCCAGCATTTT
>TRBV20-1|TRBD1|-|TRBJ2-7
CSARVHRDRGIYEQYF
TGCAGTGCTAGGGTCCACCGTGACAGGGGTATTTACGAGCAGTACTTC
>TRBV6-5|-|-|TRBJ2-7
CASSSEFRSAYEQYF
TGTGCCAGCAGTTCCGAATTCCGTAGTGCCTACGAGCAGTACTTC
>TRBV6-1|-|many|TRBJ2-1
CASSEKTGGAGKFF
TGTGCCAGCAGTGAAAAAACGGGGGGCGCGGGGAAGTTCTTC
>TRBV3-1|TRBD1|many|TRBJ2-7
CASSPIQGTILYEQYF
TGTGCCAGCAGCCCTATACAGGGGACGATTCTCTACGAGCAGTACTTC
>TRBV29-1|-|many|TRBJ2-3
CSVEDIAATDTQYF
TGCAGCGTTGAAGATATTGCGGCCACAGATACGCAGTATTTT
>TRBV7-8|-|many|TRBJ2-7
CASSPGFSKHYEQYF
TGTGCCAGCAGCCCCGGGTTTAGTAAACACTACGAGCAGTACTTC
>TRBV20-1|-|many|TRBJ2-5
CSAISLQSAQETQYF
TGCAGTGCTATATCTTTACAGTCGGCTCAAGAGACCCAGTACTTC
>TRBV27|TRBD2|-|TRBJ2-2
CASSPAGENTGELFF
TGTGCCAGCAGCCCAGCGGGAGAGAACACCGGGGAGCTGTTTTTT
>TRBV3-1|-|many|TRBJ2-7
CASGPSSGRAYEQYF
TGTGCCAGCGGCCCATCCTCGGGACGGGCCTACGAGCAGTACTTC
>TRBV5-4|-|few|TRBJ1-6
CASSLEAGSSYNSPLHF
TGTGCCAGCAGCTTGGAAGCGGGAAGCTCCTATAATTCACCCCTCCACTTT
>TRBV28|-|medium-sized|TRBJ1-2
CASSPPTANYGYTF
TGTGCCAGCAGTCCCCCGACAGCTAACTATGGCTACACCTTC
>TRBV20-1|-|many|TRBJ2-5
CSARRGEETQYF
TGCAGTGCTAGAAGAGGGGAAGAGACCCAGTACTTC
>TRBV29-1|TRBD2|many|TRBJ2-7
CSVLGSGSLSSYEQYF
TGCAGCGTCCTTGGTAGCGGGAGCTTAAGCTCCTACGAGCAGTACTTC
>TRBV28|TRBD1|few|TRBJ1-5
CASSTLDRGPNQPQHF
TGTGCCAGCAGTACCCTAGACAGGGGTCCCAATCAGCCCCAGCATTTT
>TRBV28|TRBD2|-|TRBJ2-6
CASSLAGSGANVLTF
TGTGCCAGCAGCCTAGCGGGTTCCGGGGCCAACGTCCTGACTTTC
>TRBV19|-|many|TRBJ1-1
CASRGEEGYTEAFF
TGTGCCAGTAGAGGTGAGGAGGGGTACACTGAAGCTTTCTTT
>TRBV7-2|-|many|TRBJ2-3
CASRAGWADTQYF
TGTGCCAGCAGGGCTGGGTGGGCAGATACGCAGTATTTT
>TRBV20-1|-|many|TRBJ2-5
CSAISQETQYF
TGCAGTGCTATTTCCCAAGAGACCCAGTACTTC
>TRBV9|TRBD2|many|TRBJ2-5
CASSSRGLGETQYF
TGTGCCAGCAGCTCACGGGGACTAGGGGAGACCCAGTACTTC
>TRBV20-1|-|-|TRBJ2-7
CSARVARRYEQYF
TGCAGTGCTAGAGTAGCAAGGAGGTACGAGCAGTACTTC
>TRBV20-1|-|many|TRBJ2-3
CSASIAGTDTQYF
TGCAGTGCTAGCATAGCGGGCACAGATACGCAGTATTTT
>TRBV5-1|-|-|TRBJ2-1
CASSLSGPGDEQFF
TGCGCCAGCAGCTTGTCCGGCCCGGGGGATGAGCAGTTCTTC
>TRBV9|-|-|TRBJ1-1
CASSVRWNTEAFF
TGTGCCAGCAGCGTAAGGTGGAACACTGAAGCTTTCTTT
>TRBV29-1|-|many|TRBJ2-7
CSVELKGREQYF
TGCAGCGTTGAATTGAAGGGTCGGGAGCAGTACTTC
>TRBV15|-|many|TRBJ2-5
CATSSWAGQGREETQYF
TGTGCCACCAGCAGCTGGGCAGGGCAGGGTCGGGAAGAGACCCAGTACTTC
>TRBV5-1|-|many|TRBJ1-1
CASSLGTNTEAFF
TGCGCCAGCAGCTTGGGCACGAACACTGAAGCTTTCTTT
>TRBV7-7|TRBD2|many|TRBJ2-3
CASSSDGGDTQYF
TGTGCTAGCAGCTCGGACGGGGGGGATACGCAGTATTTT
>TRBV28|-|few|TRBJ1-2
CASSLIHRVGYTF
TGTGCCAGCAGTTTAATCCACAGGGTTGGCTACACATTC
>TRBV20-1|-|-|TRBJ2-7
CSARSPWVLEHYF
TGCAGTGCTAGAAGCCCATGGGTCCTCGAGCATTACTTC
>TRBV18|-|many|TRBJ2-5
CASSPPSVETQYF
TGTGCCAGCTCACCCCCCAGCGTGGAGACCCAGTACTTC
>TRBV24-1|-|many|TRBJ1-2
CATSDPMTEYTF
TGTGCCACCAGTGATCCAATGACAGAATACACCTTC
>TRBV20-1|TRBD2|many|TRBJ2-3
CSAQAGLAGLSDTQYF
TGCAGTGCGCAAGCCGGACTAGCGGGACTCTCAGATACGCAGTATTTT
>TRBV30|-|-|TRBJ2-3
CASLRGSSTDTQYF
TGTGCCAGCCTCCGCGGATCTAGCACAGATACGCAGTATTTT
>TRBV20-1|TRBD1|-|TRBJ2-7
CSGRQGAGSYEQYF
TGCAGTGGAAGACAGGGGGCCGGCTCCTACGAGCAGTACTTC
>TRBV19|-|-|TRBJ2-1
CASRGVRAGWPRDEQFF
TGTGCCAGTAGGGGGGTGAGGGCTGGATGGCCCCGCGATGAGCAGTTCTTC
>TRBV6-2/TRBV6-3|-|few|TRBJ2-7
CASSYQTEQYF
TGTGCCAGCAGTTACCAAACCGAGCAGTACTTC
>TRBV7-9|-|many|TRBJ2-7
CASSLSAGSSYEQYF
TGTGCCAGCAGCTTATCGGCAGGGTCGTCCTACGAGCAGTACTTC
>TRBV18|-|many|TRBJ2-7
CASSPFPDFLSYEQYF
TGTGCCAGCTCACCCTTCCCCGACTTCCTCTCCTACGAGCAGTACTTC
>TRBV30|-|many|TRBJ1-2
CAWSQGTFYGYTF
TGTGCCTGGAGTCAGGGCACCTTCTATGGCTACACCTTC
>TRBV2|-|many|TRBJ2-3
CASSPGLTGVDTQYF
TGTGCCAGCAGTCCGGGACTGACTGGGGTGGATACGCAGTATTTT
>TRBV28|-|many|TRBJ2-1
CASSLGRGEQFF
TGTGCCAGCAGTTTGGGGCGGGGAGAGCAGTTCTTC
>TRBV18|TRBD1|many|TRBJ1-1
CASSLGQGIKNTEAFF
TGTGCCAGCTCACTGGGACAGGGAATTAAGAACACTGAAGCTTTCTTT
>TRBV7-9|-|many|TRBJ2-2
CASSLVSPTTGELFF
TGTGCCAGCAGCTTAGTGTCCCCGACCACCGGGGAGCTGTTTTTT